The following is a T cell receptor beta chain sequence with its context. Its specific antigen is unknown. No base qualities exist here, and no much larger clone lies one base off it. Every donor in the study was a healthy Caucasian. Three pairs of female monozygotic twins, all aged about 18 to 30 years, made up the twin cohort. Miltenyi CD45RO+ enrichment and human naive T-cell isolation kits were used to isolate memory (CD45RO+) and naive T cells from PBMC. The data stem from a study of identical twins (dated by TCRdb to between 2015 and 2016). About the full investigation: To test whether fetal clonotypes persist, the study used deep sequencing on TCR alpha and beta repertoires from monozygotic twins, unrelated adults of various ages, and cord blood. To rule out contamination, the twin experiments were replicated at different times with different library preparation protocols.

Overall results and qualifications from the work: Zero-insertion analyses could be partly confounded by invariant T cells such as MAIT and iNKT, although diverse VJ usage argued against such confounding for most clonotypes. Because the same donors could not be followed over many years, conclusions were based on cross-sectional statistical analysis. Out-of-frame TCR alpha sequences shared between twins showed an excess of low generation-probability sequences compared with coincidental sharing between unrelated individuals. A weaker excess of twin sharing was found in beta out-of-frame sequences because the signal-to-noise ratio was lowered by fewer shared sequences. Abundant cord blood beta clonotypes carried fewer insertions; young adult naive repertoires showed a weaker similar trend, while memory repertoires showed none. In monozygotic twins, recombination models systematically underestimated out-of-frame TCR alpha sharing, but the models matched the sharing seen between unrelated individuals.

The protocol used for the library was 5' RACE. These reads were obtained on an Illumina HiSeq 2000. Template switching added a universal primer binding site, and the final cDNA carried a unique molecular identifier that allowed TCR cDNA molecules to be counted accurately. Specific primers in the conserved constant-segment region were used to synthesize first-strand cDNA for the TCR alpha and beta chains. To control for contamination, each cDNA library was double barcoded with a SMART-Mk sample barcode plus Illumina barcodes. Two successive PCR steps introduced TruSeq adapter sequences along with Illumina sample barcodes. The Illumina HiSeq platform was used with custom primers to sequence TCR alpha and beta cDNA libraries. The study's processing was this. MiGEC was used to process raw reads and extract unique molecular identifiers, and MiXCR was used to find CDR3 positions. Recombination models were inferred per individual with the repgenHMM and IGoR tools using an EM algorithm. Shared clonotype analysis was performed with the tcR package in R, normalizing sharing by the product of cloneset sizes. To study raw recombination without the effects of thymic and clonal selection, out-of-frame nonproductive sequences were analyzed. TCRdb handled the public reads itself, with Q25 trimming in fastp and clone calling in MiXCR, and kept productive beta chains. Identical CDR3 protein sequences are pooled into one entry, listed with their most common genes and DNA. For this entry, the V and J calls and clone size follow TCRdb and not the study's own pipeline. For this sample there are 250,000 to 350,000 distinct CDR3 sequences; about 8% appear just once. The top ten clonotypes cover less than 2.5% of the sample.

V drops 0 bases and J drops 4 bases, leaving 15 bases in between. CDR1 and CDR2, looked up from the germline V gene, are MNHEY and SVGAGI. Spanning cysteine to phenylalanine, the CDR3 consists of 17 amino acids. CDR3 DNA only is kept here, 51 bases in frame from base 1. The sample was also linked to a second study, of yellow fever vaccine responses in identical twins. The second study also describes: The authors reported that the T cell response to vaccination in identical twins appeared partly convergent and partly personalized. In the study, vaccine-responding T cell clones were precisely tracked in identical twins.

The TCR comes from a woman younger than 35 in good health. The chain uses TRBV6-5 and TRBJ2-2; TRBD2 might be the D gene, on 5 matching bases. Material for sequencing was memory (CD45RO+) T cells sorted from blood. This specimen's cell subset or site label, per the study, means: CD45RO+ enriched T cells. The DNA reads TGTGCCAGCAGTTACTCGAAAGCGGAGTGGGCCACCGGGGAGCTGTTTTTT. The encoded protein is CASSYSKAEWATGELFF.